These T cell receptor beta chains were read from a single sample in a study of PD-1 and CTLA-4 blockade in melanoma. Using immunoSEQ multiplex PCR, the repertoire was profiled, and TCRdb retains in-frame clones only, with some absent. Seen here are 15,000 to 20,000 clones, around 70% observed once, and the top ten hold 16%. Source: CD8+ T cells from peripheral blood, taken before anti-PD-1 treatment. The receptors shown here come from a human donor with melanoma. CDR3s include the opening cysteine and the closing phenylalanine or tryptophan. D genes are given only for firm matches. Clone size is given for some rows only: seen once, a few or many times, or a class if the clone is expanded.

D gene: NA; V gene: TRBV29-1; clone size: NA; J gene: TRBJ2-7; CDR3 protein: CSVASGLREQYF; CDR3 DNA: TGCAGCGTTGCCTCCGGGCTTCGTGAGCAGTACTTC
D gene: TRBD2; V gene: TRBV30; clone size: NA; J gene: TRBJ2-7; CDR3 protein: CAWGPGGGNEQYF; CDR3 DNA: TGTGCCTGGGGGCCTGGGGGGGGAAACGAGCAGTACTTC
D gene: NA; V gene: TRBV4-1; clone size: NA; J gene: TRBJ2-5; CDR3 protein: CASSQDGTAVGTQYF; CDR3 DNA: TGCGCCAGCAGCCAAGATGGGACTGCGGTTGGGACCCAGTACTTC
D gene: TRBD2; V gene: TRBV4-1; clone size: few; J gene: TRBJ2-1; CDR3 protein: CASSQGGLADYNEQFF; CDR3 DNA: TGCGCCAGCAGCCAAGGGGGACTAGCGGACTACAATGAGCAGTTCTTC
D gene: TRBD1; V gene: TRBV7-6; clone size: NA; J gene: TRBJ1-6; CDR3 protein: CASSSETGGSYNSPLHF; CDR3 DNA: TGTGCCAGCAGCTCCGAGACAGGGGGCTCCTATAATTCACCCCTCCACTTT
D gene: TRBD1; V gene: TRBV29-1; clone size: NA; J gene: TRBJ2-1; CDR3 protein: CSVPQGESSYNEQFF; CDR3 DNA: TGCAGCGTTCCACAGGGGGAGAGCTCCTACAATGAGCAGTTCTTC
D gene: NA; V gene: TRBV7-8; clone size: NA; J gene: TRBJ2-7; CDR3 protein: CASSGGGHGQYF; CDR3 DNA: TGTGCCAGCAGCGGTGGGGGTCACGGGCAGTACTTC
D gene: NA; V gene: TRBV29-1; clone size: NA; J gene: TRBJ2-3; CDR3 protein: CSVDGRGRQTDTQYF; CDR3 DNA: TGCAGCGTTGACGGTAGGGGCAGGCAGACAGATACGCAGTATTTT
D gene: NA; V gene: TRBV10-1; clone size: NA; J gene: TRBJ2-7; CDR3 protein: CASSESGPYEQYF; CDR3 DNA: TGCGCCAGCAGTGAGTCTGGACCGTACGAGCAGTACTTC
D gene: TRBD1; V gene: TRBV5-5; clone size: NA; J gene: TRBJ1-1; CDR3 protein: CASSLGTGNTEAFF; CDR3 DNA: TGTGCCAGCAGCTTGGGGACAGGGAACACTGAAGCTTTCTTT
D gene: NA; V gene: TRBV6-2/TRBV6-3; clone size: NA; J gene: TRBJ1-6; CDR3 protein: CASSYRQYNSPLHF; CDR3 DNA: TGTGCCAGCAGTTATCGACAGTATAATTCACCCCTCCACTTT
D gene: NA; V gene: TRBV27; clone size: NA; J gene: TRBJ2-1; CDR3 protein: CASSQLPSSYNEQFF; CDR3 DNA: TGTGCCAGCAGTCAACTGCCGAGCTCCTACAATGAGCAGTTCTTC
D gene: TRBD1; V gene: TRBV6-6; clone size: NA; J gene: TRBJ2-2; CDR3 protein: CASSPPGTGGLTGELFF; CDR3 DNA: TGTGCCAGCAGTCCTCCCGGGACAGGGGGGTTAACCGGGGAGCTGTTTTTT
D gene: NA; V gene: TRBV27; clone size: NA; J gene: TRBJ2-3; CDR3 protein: CASGEHILSSTDTQYF; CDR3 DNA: TGTGCCAGCGGGGAACATATCTTATCTAGCACAGATACGCAGTATTTT
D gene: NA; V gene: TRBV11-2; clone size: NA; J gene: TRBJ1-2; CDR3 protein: CASSLGGSNYGYTF; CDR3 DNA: TGTGCCAGCAGCTTAGGGGGGTCAAACTATGGCTACACCTTC
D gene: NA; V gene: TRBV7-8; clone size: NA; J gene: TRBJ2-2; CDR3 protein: CASSLAEGPTANTGELFF; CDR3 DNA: TGTGCCAGCAGCTTAGCGGAGGGTCCAACAGCGAACACCGGGGAGCTGTTTTTT
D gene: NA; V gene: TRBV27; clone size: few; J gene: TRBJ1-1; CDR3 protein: CASTRWDGGKNTEAFF; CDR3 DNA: TGTGCCAGCACTAGATGGGACGGCGGGAAGAACACTGAAGCTTTCTTT
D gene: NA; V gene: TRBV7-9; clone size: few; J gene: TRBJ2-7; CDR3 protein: CASSLSREQYF; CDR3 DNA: TGTGCCAGCAGCTTATCCCGGGAGCAGTACTTC
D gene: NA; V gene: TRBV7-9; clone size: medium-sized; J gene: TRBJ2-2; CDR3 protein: CASSPPKQYITGELFF; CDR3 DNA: TGTGCCAGCAGCCCCCCTAAACAGTACATCACCGGGGAGCTGTTTTTT
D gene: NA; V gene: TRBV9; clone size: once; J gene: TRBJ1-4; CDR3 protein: CASSGTDPTNEKLFF; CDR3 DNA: TGTGCCAGCAGCGGGACAGATCCAACTAATGAAAAACTGTTTTTT
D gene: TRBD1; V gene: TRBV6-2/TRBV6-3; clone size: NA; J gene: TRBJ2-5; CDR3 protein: CASSLTQGVEETQYF; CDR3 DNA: TGTGCCAGCAGCTTGACCCAGGGGGTCGAAGAGACCCAGTACTTC
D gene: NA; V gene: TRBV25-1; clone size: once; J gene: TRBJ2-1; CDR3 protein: CASGERSTSYNEQFF; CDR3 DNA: TGTGCCAGCGGGGAAAGGTCTACCTCCTACAATGAGCAGTTCTTC
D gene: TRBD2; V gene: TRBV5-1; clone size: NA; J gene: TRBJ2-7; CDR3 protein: CASSLGRGETYEQYF; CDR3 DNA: TGCGCCAGCAGCTTGGGGCGGGGGGAGACCTACGAGCAGTACTTC
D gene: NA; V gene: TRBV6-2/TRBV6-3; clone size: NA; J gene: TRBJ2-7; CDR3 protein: CASSPSYEQYF; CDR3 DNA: TGTGCCAGCAGTCCGTCCTACGAGCAGTACTTC
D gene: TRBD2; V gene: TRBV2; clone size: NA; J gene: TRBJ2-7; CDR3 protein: CASRGTSSYEQYF; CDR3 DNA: TGTGCCAGCAGGGGGACTAGCTCCTACGAGCAGTACTTC
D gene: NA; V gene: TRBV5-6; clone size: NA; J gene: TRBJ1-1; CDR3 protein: CASSFGGDTEAFF; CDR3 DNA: TGTGCCAGCAGCTTCGGGGGGGACACTGAAGCTTTCTTT
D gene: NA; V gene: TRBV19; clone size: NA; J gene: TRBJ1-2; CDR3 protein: CAAGGDNYGYTF; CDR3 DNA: TGTGCTGCGGGGGGGGATAACTATGGCTACACCTTC
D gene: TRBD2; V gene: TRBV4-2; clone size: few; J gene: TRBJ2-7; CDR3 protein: CASSQDVGGDSPYEQYF; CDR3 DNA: TGTGCCAGCAGCCAAGACGTGGGGGGGGATTCCCCCTACGAGCAGTACTTC